The rows below give T cell receptor beta chains drawn from one sample of a study of blood T cell repertoires in COVID-19. Assay used: immunoSEQ multiplex PCR; TCRdb lists only in-frame clones, some missing. The table lists about 250,000 clones, around 90% of them singletons, with around 1.8% in the top ten. Sequenced material: PBMCs or T cells enriched from blood (not recorded which). All receptors come from a young woman who had recovered from COVID-19. Each CDR3 is given with its conserved first and last residue. The D gene is left open where the match is weak. Some rows have no size entry. The others give once, few or many, or a class for an expanded clone.

D gene	J gene	clone size	V gene	CDR3 protein	CDR3 DNA
-	TRBJ2-1	-	TRBV5-1	CASSSRSEQGEQFF	TGCGCCAGCAGCTCGCGGAGCGAGCAGGGTGAGCAGTTCTTC
-	TRBJ1-6	-	TRBV5-1	CASKVSGREPLHF	TGCGCCAGCAAGGTTTCCGGGAGGGAACCCCTCCACTTT
-	TRBJ2-1	-	TRBV9	CASSVSGDEQFF	TGTGCCAGCAGCGTATCCGGGGATGAGCAGTTCTTC
-	TRBJ1-4	-	TRBV28	CASSLEGAGDNEKLFF	TGTGCCAGCAGTTTAGAAGGGGCAGGGGATAATGAAAAACTGTTTTTT
TRBD1	TRBJ1-1	-	TRBV13	CASSYGQGNTEAFF	TGTGCCAGCAGCTACGGACAGGGGAACACTGAAGCTTTCTTT
TRBD2	TRBJ2-1	few	TRBV7-9	CASSLTLAGSEQFF	TGTGCCAGCAGCTTAACGCTAGCGGGGTCTGAGCAGTTCTTC
-	TRBJ2-1	-	TRBV5-5	CASSPSTLYNNEQFF	TGTGCCAGCAGCCCGTCTACCTTATATAACAATGAGCAGTTCTTC
-	TRBJ2-3	-	TRBV28	CASSFRFPRASKINTDTQYF	TGTGCCAGCAGTTTTCGTTTTCCGAGGGCCAGCAAGATTAATACAGATACGCAGTATTTT
TRBD1	TRBJ1-2	-	TRBV5-1	CASSPWPTGTGAVGYTF	TGCGCCAGCAGCCCTTGGCCAACCGGGACAGGGGCTGTTGGCTACACCTTC
TRBD2	TRBJ2-3	-	TRBV6-5	CASSLREAHTDTQYF	TGTGCCAGCAGTTTGCGGGAGGCCCACACAGATACGCAGTATTTT
-	TRBJ2-7	-	TRBV10-3	CAISTGTRSYEQYF	TGTGCCATCAGTACCGGGACTCGCTCCTACGAGCAGTACTTC
-	TRBJ1-2	-	TRBV4-1	CASSPRREGGYGYTF	TGCGCCAGCTCCCCAAGGAGAGAGGGGGGGTATGGCTACACCTTC
-	TRBJ1-3	-	TRBV21-1	CASSTLPPDWGPTGNTIYF	TGTGCCAGCAGCACCTTACCTCCCGACTGGGGGCCAACTGGAAACACCATATATTTT
-	TRBJ1-4	-	TRBV28	CASSLMSEKLFF	TGTGCCAGCAGTCTTATGAGTGAAAAACTGTTTTTT
TRBD1	TRBJ1-2	-	TRBV18	CASSPGQNYGYTF	TGTGCCAGCTCACCGGGACAGAACTATGGCTACACCTTC
-	TRBJ2-3	-	TRBV28	CASSLAGARTDTQYF	TGTGCCAGCAGTTTAGCGGGGGCCCGCACAGATACGCAGTATTTT
-	TRBJ2-3	-	TRBV7-3	CASSMRQGTDTQYF	TGTGCCAGCAGCATGCGCCAGGGGACAGATACGCAGTATTTT
-	TRBJ2-5	few	TRBV3-1/TRBV3-2	CASSQVRRFQETQYF	TGTGCCAGCAGCCAAGTTCGCAGGTTTCAAGAGACCCAGTACTTC
TRBD1	TRBJ1-5	-	TRBV2	CASSRGQGNQPQHF	TGTGCCAGCAGTAGGGGACAGGGGAATCAGCCCCAGCATTTT
TRBD1	TRBJ1-1	-	TRBV28	CASSLGTGVNTEAFF	TGTGCCAGCAGTCTGGGGACAGGGGTAAACACTGAAGCTTTCTTT
TRBD1	TRBJ2-6	once	TRBV15	CATSVLAPGQLTTVANVLTF	TGTGCCACCAGCGTTCTTGCCCCGGGACAGTTAACCACGGTGGCCAACGTCCTGACTTTC
-	TRBJ1-6	-	TRBV27	CASSLQGWDSPLHF	TGTGCCAGCAGTTTACAGGGGTGGGATTCACCCCTCCACTTT
-	TRBJ1-1	-	TRBV5-1	CASSLRGAGVGTEAFF	TGCGCCAGCAGCCTACGCGGGGCGGGCGTCGGCACTGAAGCTTTCTTT
-	TRBJ2-7	-	TRBV29-1	CSVTQGYEQYF	TGCAGCGTCACCCAGGGTTACGAGCAGTACTTC
TRBD1	TRBJ1-2	-	TRBV19	CASNLPGGRGRSDGYTF	TGTGCCAGTAACCTCCCCGGTGGCAGGGGGCGTTCGGATGGCTACACCTTC
TRBD1	TRBJ1-1	-	TRBV6-5	CASREGRGHYSEAFF	TGTGCCAGCAGGGAGGGTAGGGGGCATTATTCTGAAGCTTTCTTT
-	TRBJ1-1	-	TRBV10-3	CAISERGGPVTEAFF	TGTGCCATCAGTGAAAGAGGGGGTCCGGTGACTGAAGCTTTCTTT
TRBD1	TRBJ1-4	-	TRBV7-9	CASITGGRNEKLFF	TGTGCCAGTATTACAGGGGGCCGTAATGAAAAACTGTTTTTT
TRBD1	TRBJ1-5	-	TRBV4-3	CASSQEIGGHQPQHF	TGCGCCAGCAGCCAAGAAATAGGGGGCCATCAGCCCCAGCATTTT
TRBD1	TRBJ1-2	-	TRBV24-1	CATSDHRGPNYGYTF	TGTGCCACCAGTGACCACAGGGGGCCAAACTATGGCTACACCTTC
-	TRBJ1-1	-	TRBV2	CASRGSGIIIKGAFF	TGTGCCAGCAGGGGGAGCGGGATTATTATTAAAGGAGCTTTCTTT
-	TRBJ2-3	-	TRBV6-2/TRBV6-3	CASSSLMGLSTDTQYF	TGTGCCAGCAGTTCCTTAATGGGCTTAAGCACAGATACGCAGTATTTT
-	TRBJ1-2	-	TRBV9	CASSVGGPNYGYTF	TGTGCCAGCAGCGTAGGAGGCCCTAACTATGGCTACACCTTC
-	TRBJ1-5	-	TRBV27	CASSFREHQPQHF	TGTGCCAGCAGTTTCCGGGAGCATCAGCCCCAGCATTTT
TRBD2	TRBJ2-5	once	TRBV5-8	CASSLGASGAAYQETQYF	TGTGCCAGCAGCTTGGGGGCTAGCGGGGCGGCCTACCAAGAGACCCAGTACTTC
-	TRBJ1-1	-	TRBV5-1	CASSLVQGTEAFF	TGCGCCAGCAGCTTGGTGCAGGGCACTGAAGCTTTCTTT
TRBD1	TRBJ2-7	-	TRBV7-2	CASSPRTGLTYEQYF	TGTGCCAGCAGCCCAAGGACAGGGCTAACCTACGAGCAGTACTTC
-	TRBJ1-1	-	TRBV21-1	CASRGRGFEAFF	TGTGCCAGCAGAGGGCGGGGATTTGAAGCTTTCTTT
TRBD1	TRBJ1-2	-	TRBV7-8	CASSIGQAYGYTF	TGTGCCAGCAGCATAGGACAGGCCTATGGCTACACCTTC
-	TRBJ2-7	-	TRBV23-1	CASSQALGQVREQYF	TGCGCCAGCAGTCAGGCCCTTGGGCAGGTCCGGGAGCAGTACTTC
TRBD1	TRBJ2-1	-	TRBV11-3	CASSRTRQGYNEQFF	TGTGCCAGCAGTCGTACGAGACAGGGTTACAATGAGCAGTTCTTC